Listed below are T cell receptor beta chains from one sample, sequenced in a study of cytomegalovirus exposure and HLA in healthy donors. Clones were sequenced by immunoSEQ multiplex PCR, and TCRdb holds only the in-frame ones, with some missing. The sample lists some 180,000 clones, around 83% occurring once. The sample comprised PBMCs. The receptor set was obtained from a man aged 35 to 55 in good health and CMV-seropositive. CDR3s include the opening cysteine and the closing phenylalanine or tryptophan. Fields, in order: J gene, V gene, clone size, D gene, CDR3 DNA, CDR3 protein. The D gene is left open where the match is weak. Some rows have no size entry. The others give once, few or many, or a class for an expanded clone.

j_gene: TRBJ2-7; v_gene: TRBV6-1; abundance: once; d_gene: .; CDR3nt: TGTGCCAGCAGCGCCATCAGGGGGGCGAGCTACGAGCAGTACTTC; CDR3aa: CASSAIRGASYEQYF
j_gene: TRBJ2-3; v_gene: TRBV2; abundance: few; d_gene: .; CDR3nt: TGTGCCAGCTCAGGGTCATTGTCTAGCACAGATACGCAGTATTTT; CDR3aa: CASSGSLSSTDTQYF
j_gene: TRBJ1-1; v_gene: TRBV7-9; abundance: few; d_gene: .; CDR3nt: TGTGCCAGCAGCCAACTTGAAGCTTTCTTT; CDR3aa: CASSQLEAFF
j_gene: TRBJ1-1; v_gene: TRBV7-9; abundance: .; d_gene: .; CDR3nt: TGTGCCAGCAGCTTAGTTCGGGGGAAGAACACTGAAGCTTTCTTT; CDR3aa: CASSLVRGKNTEAFF
j_gene: TRBJ2-1; v_gene: TRBV19; abundance: .; d_gene: .; CDR3nt: TGTGCCAGTAGCCCCGGTCAGGGGCAGTTCTTC; CDR3aa: CASSPGQGQFF
j_gene: TRBJ2-1; v_gene: TRBV15; abundance: .; d_gene: TRBD2; CDR3nt: TGTGCCACCAGCAGAGGACTAGCGGGAGTTCCCTACAATGAGCAGTTCTTC; CDR3aa: CATSRGLAGVPYNEQFF
j_gene: TRBJ1-1; v_gene: TRBV4-3; abundance: few; d_gene: TRBD1; CDR3nt: TGCGCCAGCAGCCAAGAAAGTGGACAGGGGAGGACTGAAGCTTTCTTT; CDR3aa: CASSQESGQGRTEAFF
j_gene: TRBJ1-1; v_gene: TRBV7-3; abundance: .; d_gene: TRBD1; CDR3nt: TGTGCCAGCAGCCCGGGACAGGGGAACACTGAAGCTTTCTTT; CDR3aa: CASSPGQGNTEAFF
j_gene: TRBJ1-1; v_gene: TRBV9; abundance: .; d_gene: .; CDR3nt: TGTGCCAGCAGCGTCGGACTGACCCCGGAGGCCACTGAAGCTTTCTTT; CDR3aa: CASSVGLTPEATEAFF
j_gene: TRBJ2-7; v_gene: TRBV6-6; abundance: .; d_gene: .; CDR3nt: TGTGCCAGCAGTTACTCGACAGGAGAGCAGTACTTC; CDR3aa: CASSYSTGEQYF
j_gene: TRBJ2-5; v_gene: TRBV11-3; abundance: .; d_gene: .; CDR3nt: TGTGCCAGCAGCTTAACCTCAGGGTACCAAGAGACCCAGTACTTC; CDR3aa: CASSLTSGYQETQYF
j_gene: TRBJ2-2; v_gene: TRBV5-1; abundance: .; d_gene: TRBD2; CDR3nt: TGCGCCAGCAGCTTGGGATTAGCGGGTAACACCGGGGAGCTGTTTTTT; CDR3aa: CASSLGLAGNTGELFF
j_gene: TRBJ2-3; v_gene: TRBV5-1; abundance: once; d_gene: .; CDR3nt: TGCGCCAGCAGCTTTATGACAGCTAGCACAGATACGCAGTATTTT; CDR3aa: CASSFMTASTDTQYF
j_gene: TRBJ1-1; v_gene: TRBV6-5; abundance: once; d_gene: .; CDR3nt: TGTGCCAGCAGTGGGGGGACGGACGAAGCTTTCTTT; CDR3aa: CASSGGTDEAFF
j_gene: TRBJ1-3; v_gene: TRBV5-4; abundance: .; d_gene: .; CDR3nt: TGTGCCAGCAGCTCGCTCGGGGGGACTGGAAACACCATATATTTT; CDR3aa: CASSSLGGTGNTIYF
j_gene: TRBJ2-7; v_gene: TRBV11-2; abundance: once; d_gene: .; CDR3nt: TGTGCCAGCAGAGCGGACAGATACGAGCAGTACTTC; CDR3aa: CASRADRYEQYF
j_gene: TRBJ2-7; v_gene: TRBV28; abundance: .; d_gene: TRBD2; CDR3nt: TGTGCCAGCAGTTCGGCGGGACTAGCGGGAGCCTACGAGCAGTACTTC; CDR3aa: CASSSAGLAGAYEQYF
j_gene: TRBJ2-7; v_gene: TRBV4-1; abundance: .; d_gene: .; CDR3nt: TGCGCCAGCAGCCAAAGAACCCCCGAGGCAGGGAACGAGCAGTACTTC; CDR3aa: CASSQRTPEAGNEQYF
j_gene: TRBJ2-1; v_gene: TRBV27; abundance: .; d_gene: TRBD2; CDR3nt: TGTGCCAGCAGTTCAGAACGACTAGCGGGAGTACCTGGTGAGCAGTTCTTC; CDR3aa: CASSSERLAGVPGEQFF
j_gene: TRBJ2-7; v_gene: TRBV29-1; abundance: .; d_gene: TRBD1; CDR3nt: TGCAGCGCCACACAGGGGGCCTACGAGCAGTACTTC; CDR3aa: CSATQGAYEQYF
j_gene: TRBJ1-1; v_gene: TRBV19; abundance: .; d_gene: .; CDR3nt: TGTGCCAGTAGTATAACCCCCCGCGGCGGGCTCGGGATGGGCACTGAAGCTTTCTTT; CDR3aa: CASSITPRGGLGMGTEAFF
j_gene: TRBJ2-4; v_gene: TRBV4-1; abundance: .; d_gene: TRBD1; CDR3nt: TGCGCCAGCAGCCAAGATGCCCGGGACCCTGGGGACAGTCAGTACTTC; CDR3aa: CASSQDARDPGDSQYF